This T cell receptor beta chain was sequenced in a study of T cell responses to AZD1222 COVID-19 vaccine. Measured with immunoSEQ multiplex PCR; TCRdb has only the in-frame clones, and not every one. The table has roughly 140,000 clones, 75% to 95% seen once. Germline-derived CDR1 and CDR2 are SGDLS and YYNGEE. The CDR3 totals 16 residues. The V segment lost 3 bases and the J segment 7 bases; nucleotides outside the gene matches: 9. This sequence joins TRBV9 and TRBJ2-1; 11 bases match TRBD1. The sequence derives from an adult in good health. The starting material was peripheral blood, obtained on day 0 of MenACWY control vaccination. In nucleotides, the CDR3 is TGTGCCAGCAGCGCCGGGACAGGGGGGGTAAAGAATGAGCAGTTCTTC. Its protein is CASSAGTGGVKNEQFF.